Listed here are 21 T cell receptor beta chains from one sample, sequenced in a study of cytomegalovirus exposure and HLA in healthy donors. The PCR had 60 Vbeta and 13 Jbeta primers. Sequencing used immunoSEQ multiplex PCR; TCRdb keeps in-frame clones, though not all of them. The data show 160,000 or so clones, 80% seen once. The source material was PBMCs. These receptors were obtained from a man aged 18-30 years in good health and CMV-seropositive.

V usage is TRBV19 and J usage is TRBJ1-1; unclear D gene. From germline, CDR1 is LNHDA and CDR2 SQIVND (reference sequence). The ends were cut back, 0 bases at V and 1 base at J, with 3 bases in the middle. The CDR3 runs 13 residues. CDR3 amino acids: CASSIERNTEAFF. In DNA, the CDR3 is TGTGCCAGTAGTATAGAGAGGAACACTGAAGCTTTCTTT. The whole variable domain, remainder taken from reference TRBV19 and TRBJ1-1, is DGGITQSPKYLFRKEGQNVTLSCEQNLNHDAMYWYRQDPGQGLRLIYYSQIVNDFQKGDIAEGYSVSREKKESFPLTVTSAQKNPTAFYLCASSIERNTEAFFGQGTRLTVV.

This clone was found a few times. The J gene is TRBJ1-1, the V gene TRBV2, with TRBD1 as a possible D gene (6 bases). The CDR3 has 15 amino acids. Germline CDR1 reads SNHLY; CDR2 reads FYNNEI. Trimming took 5 bases from V and 3 from J, leaving 16 bases between them. The CDR3 here is CASSHNRVSDTEAFF. The CDR3 DNA reads TGTGCCAGCAGTCATAACAGGGTTTCAGACACTGAAGCTTTCTTT.

DNA of the CDR3: TGCGCCAGCAGTCAACACAGAAAGCCTGTGAACACTGAAGCTTTCTTT. It encodes CASSQHRKPVNTEAFF. The rearrangement joins TRBV23-1 to TRBJ1-1; D is unclear. TRBV23-1 is an ORF; its function is uncertain. The CDR3 consists of 16 residues. Trimming removed 2 bases at V and 0 bases at J, with 13 bases between.

As concerns this clone: The sample holds other DNA sequences that translate to the same CDR3. The chain combines TRBV7-6 with TRBJ2-3, with TRBD1 identical over 7 bases. Germline lookup yields CDR1 SGHVS and CDR2 FNYEAQ. The CDR3 consists of 14 residues. V gave up 4 bases and J gave up 5 bases; unmatched junction bases: 6. DNA of the CDR3: TGTGCCAGCAGCTACGGGACAGTAGTAGATACGCAGTATTTT. As protein: CASSYGTVVDTQYF. Full variable domain (outside the CDR3, taken from reference TRBV7-6 and TRBJ2-3): GAGVSQSPRYKVTKRGQDVALRCDPISGHVSLYWYRQALGQGPEFLTYFNYEAQQDKSGLPNDRFSAERPEGSISTLTIQRTEQRDSAMYRCASSYGTVVDTQYFGPGTRLTVL.

The rearrangement uses TRBV27 and TRBJ1-3; D is uncertain. V dropped 10 bases and J dropped 0 bases, with 13 bases sitting between them. Germline CDR1 is MNHEY and CDR2 is SMNVEV (reference sequence). The CDR3 runs to 14 residues. The DNA of the CDR3 is TGTGCCACCCGAGAGTCAGGCTCTGGAAACACCATATATTTT. This encodes CATRESGSGNTIYF.

The chain uses TRBV11-2 and TRBJ2-1; 10 positions agree with TRBD2. Germline CDR1 is SGHAT and CDR2 is FQNNGV. The CDR3 sequence is 17 residues long. V was pared by 0 bases and J by 7 bases, with 9 bases of the junction left unmatched. As DNA, the CDR3 is TGTGCCAGCAGCTTAGATTTTTTCCTAGCGGGAGTTAATGAGCAGTTCTTC. Translated, it gives CASSLDFFLAGVNEQFF.

This clone appeared once. The chain joins TRBV5-6 to TRBJ1-2; no clear D gene. The germline CDR1 and CDR2 sequences are SGHDT and YYEEEE. V lost 2 bases and J 4 bases, leaving 12 bases between the germline ends. CDR3 size: 14 residues. The CDR3 reads CASSFDEGTYGYTF. The CDR3 DNA reads TGTGCCAGCAGCTTCGACGAGGGCACCTATGGCTACACCTTC.

The CDR3 DNA is TGTGCCAGCAGCCACGCCGGGACTAGCCGATACAATGAGCAGTTCTTC. The encoded protein is CASSHAGTSRYNEQFF. The rearrangement links TRBV14 to TRBJ2-1; 9 bases fit TRBD2. The CDR3 sequence is 16 residues long. Unmatched junction bases numbered 7, after V lost 3 bases and J lost 4 bases. Looked up from germline, CDR1 is SGHDN and CDR2 is FVKESK. Drawing the rest from reference TRBV14 and TRBJ2-1, the complete variable domain is EAGVTQFPSHSVIEKGQTVTLRCDPISGHDNLYWYRRVMGKEIKFLLHFVKESKQDESGMPNNRFLAERTGGTYSTLKVQPAELEDSGVYFCASSHAGTSRYNEQFFGPGTRLTVL.

The CDR3 reads CASGSSRTRSSDTQYF. CDR3 nucleotide sequence: TGTGCTAGTGGTTCCTCCCGGACTAGAAGTTCAGATACGCAGTATTTT. This chain uses TRBV12-5 with TRBJ2-3, with 7 bases fitting TRBD2. V dropped 4 bases and J dropped 4; count of bases not matched to a gene: 11. CDR1 and CDR2 from the germline V gene are LGHNT and FRNRAP. The CDR3 is 16 residues long.

The V gene is TRBV27, the J gene TRBJ2-5, with 8 bases that match TRBD2. The CDR3 sequence is 17 residues long. The junction had 16 bases not matched to a gene; V was cut back by 6 bases and J by 4 bases. Per the germline V gene, CDR1 is MNHEY and CDR2 is SMNVEV (reference sequence). The CDR3 sequence: CASSQYGERELGETQYF. CDR3 bases: TGTGCCAGCAGCCAATATGGGGAGCGGGAGTTGGGAGAGACCCAGTACTTC.

This clone has just one count. V and J are TRBV4-1 and TRBJ2-5; D unresolved. Per the germline V gene, CDR1 is MGHRA and CDR2 is YSYEKL. CDR3 length: 14 amino acids. Trimming took 1 base from V and 1 from J, leaving 7 bases between them. CDR3 coding DNA: TGCGCCAGCAGCCAAGCCCAGTTCCAAGAGACCCAGTACTTC. It is translated as CASSQAQFQETQYF.

In its sample, this clone was seen once. The chain carries TRBV4-3 and TRBJ2-5; 7 nucleotides line up with TRBD1. Unmatched junction bases numbered 13, after V lost 0 bases and J lost 3 bases. CDR3 length: 18 residues. Germline CDR1 is LGHNA and CDR2 is YSLEER. CDR3 coding DNA: TGCGCCAGCAGCCAAGATTTCTTAGGGGGCGGGTTAAAAGAGACCCAGTACTTC. Amino acids: CASSQDFLGGGLKETQYF.

The chain has TRBV11-2 and TRBJ2-7, with a weak D call TRBD1 (6 bases). V was trimmed by 3 bases and J by 7 bases, leaving 19 bases between them. The CDR3 has 15 residues. In germline, CDR1 is SGHAT, CDR2 FQNNGV. In DNA, the CDR3 is TGTGCCAGCAGCTTCTCAGGGGATGGGGGCCGTGAGCAGTACTTC. Translated, it gives CASSFSGDGGREQYF.

This rearrangement joins TRBV6-5 to TRBJ2-1, with TRBD1 identical over 8 bases. J was trimmed by 8 bases and V by 4 bases; bases with no gene match: 7. The germline CDR1 and CDR2 sequences are MNHEY and SVGAGI. CDR3 length: 14 residues. DNA for the CDR3: TGTGCCAGCAGTTCCGAGACAGGGGTCCATGAGCAGTTCTTC. Its translation is CASSSETGVHEQFF.

V is TRBV7-3 and J is TRBJ2-3, with D perhaps TRBD2 (7 bases). Germline V CDR1 and CDR2: SGHTA, FQGTGA. V was clipped by 2 bases and J by 3 bases, with 9 bases between them. The CDR3 is 14 amino acids. This CDR3 reads CASSLGGATDTQYF. CDR3 DNA sequence: TGTGCCAGCAGCTTAGGGGGGGCAACAGATACGCAGTATTTT.

The gene calls are TRBV29-1 and TRBJ2-1; TRBD2 aligns across 14 bases. Germline lookup yields CDR1 SQVTM and CDR2 ANQGSEA. The V gene end was trimmed by 7 bases and the J gene end by 7 bases; junction bases not matched to a gene: 6. The CDR3 runs to 14 residues. CDR3 sequence: CSGIGTSGSNEQFF. The DNA of the CDR3 is TGCAGCGGGATCGGGACTAGCGGGAGTAATGAGCAGTTCTTC.

The chain employs TRBV9 and TRBJ2-1, with D unclear. CDR1 and CDR2 from the germline V gene are SGDLS and YYNGEE. Deletions cut 3 bases from V and 8 bases from J, with 18 bases between. The CDR3 spans 15 residues. The CDR3 protein is CASSDEQAFIDEQFF. Written as DNA, the CDR3 is TGTGCCAGCAGCGATGAGCAGGCCTTCATCGATGAGCAGTTCTTC.

The V call is TRBV6-1, the J call TRBJ2-2, with D perhaps matching TRBD1 (5 bases). Germline CDR1 is MNHNS and CDR2 is SASEGT. V gave up 2 bases and J gave up 7 bases, with 14 bases separating them. This CDR3 region has 15 residues. In DNA, the CDR3 is TGTGCCAGCAGTGAAACAGGCCTGAGGAACGGGGAGCTGTTTTTT. This codes for CASSETGLRNGELFF.

The chain joins TRBV27 to TRBJ1-1; unclear D gene. CDR1 and CDR2 from the germline V gene are MNHEY and SMNVEV (reference sequence). The CDR3 covers 13 residues. Trimming shortened V by 3 bases and J by 1 base, and 6 bases separated the two germline ends. CDR3 in amino acids: CASSFTGNTEAFF. The CDR3 coding sequence is TGTGCCAGCAGTTTTACGGGGAACACTGAAGCTTTCTTT.

V gene TRBV7-2 combines with J gene TRBJ2-3; D is ambiguous. This CDR3 comprises 14 residues. Germline CDR1 is SGHTA and CDR2 is FQGNSA. Trimming stripped 10 bases from V and 2 bases from J, with 16 bases between. The chain's CDR3 is CATAGGVYTDTQYF. The CDR3 bases are TGTGCCACTGCTGGTGGAGTCTACACAGATACGCAGTATTTT.

This clone has a single count. The chain couples TRBV10-2 to TRBJ2-1, with D possibly matching TRBD2 (5 bases). V gave up 3 bases and J gave up 2 bases, with 11 bases separating them. In germline, CDR1 is WSHSY, CDR2 SAAADI. The CDR3 has 15 amino acids. The CDR3 reads CASSDRPGAYNEQFF. CDR3 coding DNA: TGCGCCAGCAGTGATCGACCCGGGGCCTACAATGAGCAGTTCTTC.